A single sample gave rise to the 5 T cell receptor beta chains below, sequenced in a study of technical replicates of blood from four donors. Repertoires were generated with immunoSEQ multiplex PCR, while TCRdb's copy carries only in-frame clones and drops some. The sample holds some 67,000 clones, 95% to 98% seen once. Sequences were obtained from T cells isolated from PBMCs. These TCRs come from a human donor in good health.

The chain couples TRBV6-1 to TRBJ1-6, with D maybe TRBD1 (6 bases). CDR3 size: 13 residues. Trimming stripped 4 bases from V and 9 bases from J, with 10 bases between. CDR1 and CDR2 from the germline V gene are MNHNS and SASEGT. CDR3 in amino acids: CASSGTGSSPLHF. CDR3 in DNA: TGTGCCAGCAGTGGAACAGGGAGTTCACCCCTCCACTTT.

The rearrangement uses TRBV11-3 and TRBJ2-5; D perhaps matches TRBD2 (5 bases). Germline V gene data show CDR1 as SGHNT and CDR2 as YENEEA. V lost 1 base and J 10 bases, leaving 16 bases between the germline ends. CDR3 length: 14 amino acids. Here the CDR3 reads CASSLGTGKIDQYF. The DNA of the CDR3 is TGTGCCAGCAGCTTAGGAACCGGGAAAATAGACCAGTACTTC.

In this sample, this clone turned up a few times. The genes are TRBV29-1 and TRBJ2-1; 8 positions match TRBD1. The CDR3 sequence is 13 residues long. V lost 3 bases, J lost 7 bases, and 5 bases stayed unmatched. The germline V gene has CDR1 SQVTM and CDR2 ANQGSEA. CDR3 sequence (DNA): TGCAGCGTTGACACAGGGGGGCATAATGAGCAGTTCTTC. It is translated as CSVDTGGHNEQFF.

Written as DNA, the CDR3 is TGTGCCAGCAGCTTTAGGACAGGCCAGGACTACGAGCAGTACTTC. Protein sequence: CASSFRTGQDYEQYF. The rearrangement links TRBV7-9 to TRBJ2-7; 7 nucleotides match TRBD1. Per germline, CDR1 SEHNR and CDR2 FQNEAQ (reference sequence). The V segment lost 3 bases and the J segment 3 bases; nucleotides outside the gene matches: 8. The CDR3 contains 15 residues. The whole variable domain, remainder taken from reference TRBV7-9 and TRBJ2-7, is DTGVSQNPRHKITKRGQNVTFRCDPISEHNRLYWYRQTLGQGPEFLTYFQNEAQLEKSRLLSDRFSAERPKGSFSTLEIQRTEQGDSAMYLCASSFRTGQDYEQYFGPGTRLTVT.

The chain carries TRBV9 and TRBJ2-5; D may be TRBD1 (5 bases). The CDR3 is 13 amino acids. Germline V gene lookup returns CDR1 SGDLS and CDR2 YYNGEE. V shed 2 bases and J shed 2 bases, with 7 bases lying between them. CDR3 nucleotide sequence: TGTGCCAGCAGCGTGGACACTCAAGAGACCCAGTACTTC. Its translation is CASSVDTQETQYF. The whole variable domain, filled in from reference TRBV9 and TRBJ2-5, reads DSGVTQTPKHLITATGQRVTLRCSPRSGDLSVYWYQQSLDQGLQFLIQYYNGEERAKGNILERFSAQQFPDLHSELNLSSLELGDSALYFCASSVDTQETQYFGPGTRLLVL.